The 4 T cell receptor beta chains presented below share a single source sample, sequenced in a study of blood T cell repertoires in COVID-19. The data were produced by immunoSEQ multiplex PCR, yet TCRdb's version contains in-frame clones alone and is incomplete. Among roughly 83,000 clones listed, 70% to 90% were seen once. The source material was peripheral blood. All receptors derive from an elderly man with active or convalescent COVID-19.

This rearrangement joins TRBV5-1 to TRBJ1-4; D unclear. Trimming removed 5 bases from V and 0 bases from J, with 11 bases in between. Germline V gene lookup returns CDR1 SGHRS and CDR2 YFSETQ. The CDR3 sequence is 15 residues long. CDR3: CASSLTTATNEKLFF. CDR3 sequence (DNA): TGCGCCAGCAGTTTGACGACTGCAACTAATGAAAAACTGTTTTTT.

V and J are TRBV2 and TRBJ1-3; tentatively, D is TRBD1 (6 bases). This CDR3 comprises 15 residues. CDR1 is SNHLY and CDR2 is FYNNEI in the germline V gene. The V end lost 5 bases, the J end lost 2 bases, and 13 bases lay between the germline ends. The CDR3 region has the DNA TGTGCCAGCAGTAAGGAATACAGGGCTGGAAACACCATATATTTT. Amino acids: CASSKEYRAGNTIYF.

V is TRBV5-1 and J is TRBJ2-7, with 11 bases fitting TRBD2. The CDR3 is made up of 15 amino acids. The ends lost 7 bases at V and 2 bases at J; junction bases unmatched: 8. Germline V CDR1 and CDR2: SGHRS, YFSETQ. Here the CDR3 reads CASRTGTSGTYEQYV. CDR3 bases: TGCGCCAGCCGCACCGGGACTAGCGGTACCTACGAGCAGTACGTC.

V gene TRBV4-2 combines with J gene TRBJ2-5; 10 bases are a match to TRBD1. CDR1 LGHNA and CDR2 YNFKEQ come from the germline V gene. V was clipped by 2 bases and J by 3 bases; unmatched bases: 3. This CDR3 comprises 15 residues. The CDR3 spells CASSQPGTGEETQYF. The DNA for the CDR3 is TGTGCCAGCAGCCAACCCGGGACAGGGGAAGAGACCCAGTACTTC.